These T cell receptor beta chains were read from a single sample in a study of cytomegalovirus exposure and HLA in healthy donors. Some clones are missing from TCRdb's copy, which holds only in-frame ones; the method was immunoSEQ multiplex PCR. The sample includes fewer than 100,000 clones, around 70% of them seen just once. Source material: PBMCs. These receptors came from a female donor in good health and CMV-seronegative. Each CDR3 is given with its conserved first and last residue. The D gene is left open where the match is weak. Size tells how often a clone was seen (once, few, many) or the class of an expanded clone, and some rows leave it out.

.	TRBJ1-5	.	TRBV9	CASSTRSNQPQHF	TGTGCCAGCAGCACCAGGAGCAATCAGCCCCAGCATTTT
.	TRBJ2-3	.	TRBV9	CASSLSGVPDTQYF	TGTGCCAGCAGCCTTAGCGGAGTCCCAGATACGCAGTATTTT
once	TRBJ2-2	.	TRBV25-1	CASSVRDTGELFF	TGTGCCAGCAGTGTCCGAGACACCGGGGAGCTGTTTTTT
.	TRBJ1-2	.	TRBV29-1	CSVPGEGANYGYTF	TGCAGCGTTCCCGGGGAGGGGGCTAACTATGGCTACACCTTC
.	TRBJ2-2	TRBD2	TRBV29-1	CSVDSSGRAGELFF	TGCAGCGTTGATTCTAGCGGCCGTGCCGGGGAGCTGTTTTTT
.	TRBJ2-7	TRBD1	TRBV9	CASSPYPGTGTYEQYF	TGTGCCAGCAGCCCTTATCCCGGGACAGGCACCTACGAGCAGTACTTC
once	TRBJ2-5	TRBD1	TRBV5-6	CASIQGAQETQYF	TGTGCCAGCATCCAGGGGGCCCAAGAGACCCAGTACTTC
.	TRBJ1-5	.	TRBV6-4	CASSEGTSGNQPQHF	TGTGCCAGCAGTGAGGGGACATCGGGCAATCAGCCCCAGCATTTT
.	TRBJ2-1	.	TRBV28	CASTPRGEGEFF	TGTGCCAGCACCCCCCGAGGGGAGGGGGAGTTCTTC
.	TRBJ2-2	TRBD1	TRBV2	CASSERGQGAGELFF	TGTGCCAGCAGTGAAAGAGGACAGGGGGCCGGGGAGCTGTTTTTT
.	TRBJ2-3	TRBD1	TRBV7-9	CASSLQGAGDTQYF	TGTGCCAGCAGCCTACAGGGGGCTGGAGATACGCAGTATTTT
.	TRBJ1-1	TRBD1	TRBV7-9	CASSWDSTEAFF	TGTGCCAGCAGCTGGGACAGTACCGAAGCTTTCTTT
.	TRBJ2-1	.	TRBV19	CASSRASAYNEQFF	TGTGCCAGTAGCAGGGCCTCCGCCTACAATGAGCAGTTCTTC
few	TRBJ2-1	TRBD2	TRBV6-4	CASSENSGGYNEQFF	TGTGCCAGCAGTGAGAATAGCGGGGGCTACAATGAGCAGTTCTTC
.	TRBJ2-1	.	TRBV10-1	CASSGPTGAYNEQFF	TGCGCCAGCAGTGGGCCGACTGGAGCCTACAATGAGCAGTTCTTC
.	TRBJ2-2	TRBD2	TRBV7-9	CASSSPTSGRASNTGELFF	TGTGCCAGCAGCTCCCCTACTAGCGGGAGGGCTTCGAACACCGGGGAGCTGTTTTTT
.	TRBJ2-1	.	TRBV27	CASSLGGAPYNEQFF	TGTGCCAGCAGTTTAGGGGGGGCGCCCTACAATGAGCAGTTCTTC
.	TRBJ1-1	.	TRBV5-1	CASSLVGGRMNTEAFF	TGCGCCAGCAGCTTGGTCGGAGGGAGGATGAACACTGAAGCTTTCTTT
.	TRBJ2-5	.	TRBV6-5	CASSYSEIQETQYF	TGTGCCAGCAGTTACTCTGAGATCCAAGAGACCCAGTACTTC
.	TRBJ1-3	TRBD1	TRBV28	CASRTGGSGNTIYF	TGTGCCAGCAGGACAGGGGGAAGTGGAAACACCATATATTTT
.	TRBJ1-1	.	TRBV28	CASSFDTEAFF	TGTGCCAGCAGTTTCGACACTGAAGCTTTCTTT
.	TRBJ2-4	.	TRBV27	CASSLSSGGQNIQYF	TGTGCCAGCAGTTTATCGTCAGGGGGGCAAAACATTCAGTACTTC
.	TRBJ2-2	.	TRBV7-9	CASSPGGPRELFF	TGTGCCAGCAGCCCCGGGGGGCCAAGGGAGCTGTTTTTT
.	TRBJ1-3	TRBD1	TRBV6-5	CASSRIPTGGNTIYF	TGTGCCAGCAGCCGCATCCCGACAGGGGGAAACACCATATATTTT
few	TRBJ1-5	TRBD1	TRBV5-6	CASSLGTGGQPQHF	TGTGCCAGCAGCTTGGGGACAGGGGGCCAGCCCCAGCATTTT
.	TRBJ1-1	TRBD1	TRBV12-5	CASGRQGAGEAFF	TGTGCTAGTGGCCGACAGGGGGCGGGTGAAGCTTTCTTT
.	TRBJ2-7	TRBD2	TRBV28	CASSLNSGGSYEQYF	TGTGCCAGCAGTTTAAACAGCGGGGGCTCCTACGAGCAGTACTTC
.	TRBJ1-1	.	TRBV2	CASKDSRSGEAFF	TGTGCCAGCAAGGACTCGAGGAGCGGGGAAGCTTTCTTT
.	TRBJ2-1	TRBD2	TRBV4-1	CASSQPAGGFNEQFF	TGCGCCAGCAGCCAACCAGCGGGAGGGTTCAATGAGCAGTTCTTC
once	TRBJ2-5	TRBD2	TRBV29-1	CSVARRLAGETQYF	TGCAGCGTTGCCCGTAGACTAGCAGGGGAGACCCAGTACTTC
.	TRBJ1-6	TRBD1	TRBV13	CASSYIDRGNSPLHF	TGTGCCAGCAGTTATATCGACAGGGGTAATTCACCCCTCCACTTT